Sequencing of this T cell receptor beta chain was carried out in a study of liver allograft versus peripheral blood T cells. Study overall: A comparison was made between T cell receptor repertoires in transplanted livers and those in recipients' peripheral blood.

On this clonotype: The antigen remains unidentified.

TCRdb recomputed calls from the reads with MiXCR, one row per CDR3 protein. Among approximately 12,000 distinct CDR3 sequences listed, 23% were seen once. Findings of the study overall: Intra-allograft T cell receptor repertoires in the liver reportedly differed from peripheral blood repertoires.

This clonotype was obtained from a human patient who had a liver transplant. T cells may partly derive from the graft donor.

The DNA for the CDR3 is TGTGCCAGTAGTTCACCTAGCGGGAGTCATTACGAGCAGTACTTC. Translated: CASSSPSGSHYEQYF. The V gene is TRBV19, the J gene TRBJ2-7, with 10 bases matching TRBD2. Per germline, CDR1 LNHDA and CDR2 SQIVND (reference sequence). The junction had 8 bases not matched to a gene; V was cut back by 5 bases and J by 4 bases. The CDR3 runs 15 residues. Filled out from reference TRBV19 and TRBJ2-7, the complete variable domain reads DGGITQSPKYLFRKEGQNVTLSCEQNLNHDAMYWYRQDPGQGLRLIYYSQIVNDFQKGDIAEGYSVSREKKESFPLTVTSAQKNPTAFYLCASSSPSGSHYEQYFGPGTRLTVT.